Presented here are 32 T cell receptor beta chains from one specimen sequenced in a study of regulatory T cells in long-lasting Graves disease. Investigators prepared the TCR beta libraries by applying iRepertoire HTBI primers and Arm-PCR of CDR3 regions. TCRdb redid the calling of the multiplex PCR reads with MiXCR, one entry per CDR3 protein. The sample includes about half a million distinct CDR3 sequences, around 13% seen only once; the top ten take around 10%. Documented time point: newly diagnosed GD, antithyroid drugs for less than 3 months. The authors made the TCR library using RNA they extracted from PBMCs. The sample was also linked to a second study, of T cells in Graves' hyperthyroidism and ophthalmopathy.

Material: peripheral blood mononuclear cells (PBMCs), obtained at new diagnosis, from a patient treated with antithyroid drugs. The receptors derive from a woman between 25 and 40 years old with Graves disease.

This chain connects TRBV7-6 to TRBJ2-1; D possibly corresponds to TRBD2 (6 bases). Germline lookup yields CDR1 SGHVS and CDR2 FNYEAQ. The V end was cut by 5 bases, the J end by 6 bases, with 14 bases between. The CDR3 has 14 residues. CDR3 DNA sequence: TGTGCCAGCAGCGGAAGGATCGGGGGCAATGAGCAGTTCTTC. It specifies CASSGRIGGNEQFF.

This clonotype was observed a few times. The V call is TRBV9, the J call TRBJ2-1; 8 positions match TRBD2. CDR1 is SGDLS, CDR2 YYNGEE, per germline. Trimming took 0 bases from V and 4 from J; bases not matched to a gene: 3. This CDR3 has 15 residues. CDR3 sequence reads: CASSVVSSGYNEQFF. In DNA form, the CDR3 reads TGTGCCAGCAGCGTAGTGTCTAGCGGGTACAATGAGCAGTTCTTC.

Ten or more counts support this clonotype. The CDR3 nucleotides are TGTGCCAGCTCATTCAACAGGGGCAAGAGCACTGAAGCTTTCTTT. Its protein is CASSFNRGKSTEAFF. This sequence joins TRBV18 and TRBJ1-1, with TRBD1 matching over 7 bases. The CDR3 runs to 15 residues. CDR1 and CDR2 from the germline V gene are KGHSH and LQKENI. Trimming at V came to 5 bases and at J to 4 bases, leaving 10 bases not matched to a gene.

At least ten counts were recorded for this clonotype. V is TRBV28 and J is TRBJ1-4; 7 bases fit TRBD1. This CDR3 comprises 13 residues. V trimming: 7 bases; J trimming: 8 bases; junction bases outside the gene matches: 7. Germline lookup yields CDR1 MDHEN and CDR2 SYDVKM. CDR3 amino acids: CASIYQGGEKLFF. DNA of the CDR3: TGTGCCAGCATTTACCAGGGGGGAGAAAAACTGTTTTTT.

This clonotype was observed many times. The chain is built from TRBV20-1 and TRBJ2-1; 14 bases map to TRBD2. CDR1 DFQATT and CDR2 SNEGSKA come from the germline V gene (reference sequence). V was clipped by 1 base and J by 0 bases; unmatched bases: 23. The CDR3 has 24 amino acids. In nucleotides, the CDR3 is TGCAGTGCTAGAGCATCGTCTGCAAGAAGGGGACTAGCGGGAGCCAGGAGCTCCTACAATGAGCAGTTCTTC. Its translation is CSARASSARRGLAGARSSYNEQFF.

This clonotype was recorded at least ten times. The V and J genes are TRBV20-1 and TRBJ2-7, with D unresolved. The germline V and J ends were trimmed by 2 bases and 4 bases, with 9 bases remaining between them. CDR1 DFQATT and CDR2 SNEGSKA come from the germline V gene (reference sequence). CDR3 length equals 12 residues. This CDR3 reads CSARHLTYEQYF. For the CDR3, the DNA is TGCAGTGCTAGACACCTAACTTACGAGCAGTACTTC.

There are many counts of this clonotype. The chain employs TRBV18 and TRBJ2-1, with TRBD1 matching 7 bases. In germline, CDR1 is KGHSH, CDR2 LQKENI. J was trimmed by 5 bases and V by 5 bases; bases with no gene match: 6. This CDR3 region has 14 residues. CDR3 coding DNA: TGTGCCAGCTCAAGGGACAGAAAAAACAATGAGCAGTTCTTC. This sequence encodes CASSRDRKNNEQFF.

Turning to this clonotype: At one boundary the junction diverges from the germline segment, which might be a read error. The rearrangement joins TRBV11-3 to TRBJ1-1; D perhaps matches TRBD1 (6 bases). CDR3 length: 17 amino acids. Germline V gene sequence: CDR1 SGHNT, CDR2 YENEEA. The CDR3: CASSLTGIGVRNTETFF. For the CDR3, the DNA is TGTGCCAGCAGCCTAACAGGGATAGGGGTGCGGAACACTGAAACTTTCTTT.

The CDR3 sequence is CASSYGDYSNQPQHF. DNA for the CDR3: TGTGCCAGCAGTTATGGGGACTATAGCAATCAGCCCCAGCATTTT. This sequence joins TRBV6-2 or TRBV6-3 and TRBJ1-5; possibly TRBD1 for D (5 bases). Between the trimmed V and J ends, which lost 3 bases and 0 bases, there was a span of 9 bases. This CDR3 spans 15 amino acids. Germline assignment: CDR1 MNHEY and CDR2 SVGEGT.

This clonotype was seen ten or more times. The chain combines TRBV5-6 with TRBJ2-3; no firm D call. Trimming left V 0 bases short and J 1 base short, with 3 bases between. The CDR3 is 13 amino acids. Germline V gene sequence: CDR1 SGHDT, CDR2 YYEEEE. For the CDR3, the DNA is TGTGCCAGCAGCTTGGACGGCACAGATACGCAGTATTTT. Amino acids: CASSLDGTDTQYF.

This clonotype appeared many times. The chain uses TRBV28 and TRBJ1-1; TRBD1 matches at 9 bases. The germline CDR1 and CDR2 sequences are MDHEN and SYDVKM. The CDR3 totals 16 residues. J lost 4 bases, V lost 4 bases, and 10 bases had no gene match. DNA for the CDR3: TGTGCCAGCAGTTACGGGACAGGGTTATCGGGCACTGAAGCTTTCTTT. It specifies CASSYGTGLSGTEAFF.

This clonotype was counted between two and nine times. The chain employs TRBV6-1 and TRBJ2-7, with TRBD2 matching 11 bases. Germline CDR1 is MNHNS and CDR2 is SASEGT. The CDR3 spans 14 residues. The V gene end was trimmed by 8 bases and the J gene end by 5 bases; junction bases not matched to a gene: 8. DNA for the CDR3: TGTGCCAGCTGCAAGACTAGCGGGACTAACGAGCAGTACTTC. Protein: CASCKTSGTNEQYF.

This clonotype showed up many times. The chain links TRBV20-1 to TRBJ2-1; 8 bases agree with TRBD1. Looked up from germline, CDR1 is DFQATT and CDR2 is SNEGSKA (reference sequence). J lost 4 bases, V lost 6 bases, and 11 bases had no gene match. CDR3 size: 15 residues. The CDR3 spells CSARGRQGRYNEQFF. Written as DNA, the CDR3 is TGCAGTGCCCGGGGGCGACAGGGGCGGTACAATGAGCAGTTCTTC.

This clonotype was seen only a few times. The chain recombines TRBV6-2 or TRBV6-3 with TRBJ2-3; 10 bases agree with TRBD2. CDR1 and CDR2 from the germline V gene are MNHEY and SVGEGT. V shed 6 bases, J shed 2 bases, and the junction held 5 bases outside the gene matches. The CDR3 covers 15 residues. The DNA of the CDR3 is TGTGCCAGCAGACCCGGGACTAGCGACACAGATACGCAGTATTTT. As protein: CASRPGTSDTDTQYF.

With regard to this clonotype: This clone may be a read error of a much larger clone one base away. CDR3 sequence reads: CASTKTRIYEQFF. In nucleotides, the CDR3 is TGTGCCAGCACCAAGACTAGGATCTACGAGCAGTTCTTC. The rearrangement links TRBV2 to TRBJ2-1, with D maybe TRBD2 (6 bases). The CDR3 is 13 amino acids. Trimming pared 7 bases from V and 10 bases from J, leaving 17 bases between. In germline, CDR1 is SNHLY, CDR2 FYNNEI.

The sample holds many counts of this clonotype. The chain is built from TRBV9 and TRBJ1-1; D is possibly TRBD1 (5 bases). The CDR3 contains 14 residues. The V gene's germline CDR1 is SGDLS and CDR2 YYNGEE. Trimming pared 3 bases from V and 5 bases from J, leaving 14 bases between. The DNA for the CDR3 is TGTGCCAGCAGCGCCGCGGGGGGAGGAACTGAAGCTTTCTTT. It yields the protein CASSAAGGGTEAFF.

This clonotype has at least ten counts. This chain joins TRBV3-1 and TRBJ1-1; D might be TRBD1 (6 bases). The V and J ends lost 1 base and 1 base respectively, with 10 bases between them. Germline V gene lookup returns CDR1 LGHDT and CDR2 YNNKEL (reference sequence). The CDR3 covers 15 residues. CDR3 sequence (DNA): TGTGCCAGCAGCCAAGGTGGAGGGGGGAACACTGAAGCTTTCTTT. Translated: CASSQGGGGNTEAFF.

This clonotype appeared many times. The chain uses TRBV6-9 and TRBJ2-7; D gene unclear. The CDR3 is 17 residues long. Germline CDR1 reads MNHGY; CDR2 reads SVAAGI. The germline V and J ends were trimmed by 3 bases and 2 bases, with 20 bases remaining between them. DNA for the CDR3: TGTGCCAGCAGTTACACAAACTACCCCGAGCGCCCCTACGAGCAGTACTTC. This codes for CASSYTNYPERPYEQYF.

This clonotype was counted only a few times. J is TRBJ2-7 and V is TRBV20-1; D could derive from TRBD1 or TRBD2 (5 bases each). Per the germline V gene, CDR1 is DFQATT and CDR2 is SNEGSKA (reference sequence). Between the trimmed V and J ends, which lost 4 bases and 7 bases, there was a span of 17 bases. The CDR3 runs to 13 residues. CDR3 loop: CSANGDPPKEQYF. CDR3 sequence (DNA): TGCAGTGCTAATGGGGACCCCCCTAAAGAGCAGTACTTC.

The chain couples TRBV11-2 to TRBJ2-3, with a possible D match to TRBD2 (7 bases). Germline V gene data show CDR1 as SGHAT and CDR2 as FQNNGV. V was shortened by 7 bases and J by 8 bases, with 19 bases between the two germline ends. The CDR3 consists of 14 residues. The CDR3 DNA sequence: TGTGCCAGCACCCCACGGCACAGGGAGGGTACGCAGTATTTT. The encoded protein is CASTPRHREGTQYF.

This clonotype was observed many times. This chain joins TRBV2 and TRBJ2-1; 13 bases are shared with TRBD2. CDR3 length: 14 residues. Germline V gives CDR1 SNHLY, CDR2 FYNNEI. J was trimmed by 15 bases and V by 6 bases; bases with no gene match: 11. CDR3 residues: CASSAGTSGTGTFF. The CDR3 DNA is TGTGCCAGCAGCGCAGGGACTAGCGGGACTGGAACGTTCTTC. The whole variable domain, filled in from reference TRBV2 and TRBJ2-1, reads EPEVTQTPSHQVTQMGQEVILRCVPISNHLYFYWYRQILGQKVEFLVSFYNNEISEKSEIFDDQFSVERPDGSNFTLKIRSTKLEDSAMYFCASSAGTSGTGTFFGPGTRLTVL.

This rearrangement joins TRBV5-1 to TRBJ2-1, with 8 nucleotides matching TRBD2. In germline, CDR1 is SGHRS, CDR2 YFSETQ. The trim removed 5 bases at V and 8 bases at J, leaving 9 bases unmatched. CDR3 length equals 14 residues. The CDR3 sequence is CASSQTGTSYEQFF. The CDR3 DNA is TGCGCCAGCAGTCAGACCGGGACTAGTTATGAGCAGTTCTTC.

In this sample, this clonotype turned up a few times. The chain has TRBV29-1 and TRBJ2-7; D unresolved. The CDR3 has 13 amino acids. Germline assignment: CDR1 SQVTM and CDR2 ANQGSEA. Trimming stripped 4 bases from V and 3 bases from J, with 13 bases between. Here the CDR3 reads CSVAKDSIYEQYF. Written as DNA, the CDR3 is TGCAGCGTTGCCAAAGATTCAATCTACGAGCAGTACTTC.

Only a few counts were recorded for this clonotype. The chain carries TRBV20-1 and TRBJ2-7; D gene unclear. The V end lost 0 bases, the J end lost 4 bases, and 10 bases lay between the germline ends. The length of the CDR3 is 13 residues. Germline loops: CDR1 DFQATT, CDR2 SNEGSKA (reference sequence). CDR3: CSARDPRVYEQYF. The CDR3 region has the DNA TGCAGTGCTAGAGATCCCCGAGTGTACGAGCAGTACTTC.

This clonotype was observed at least ten times. The rearrangement links TRBV7-6 to TRBJ2-7, with 7 nucleotides matching TRBD1. The CDR3 sequence is 15 residues long. Germline assignment: CDR1 SGHVS and CDR2 FNYEAQ. With V trimmed by 2 bases and J by 1 base, 5 bases remained unmatched. CDR3: CASSLLPGGSYEQYF. In DNA, the CDR3 is TGTGCCAGCAGCTTACTTCCAGGGGGATCCTACGAGCAGTACTTC.

In this sample, this clonotype turned up many times. The rearrangement links TRBV20-1 to TRBJ2-7; D unresolved. Trimming shortened V by 3 bases and J by 3 bases, and 9 bases separated the two germline ends. Germline values: CDR1 DFQATT, CDR2 SNEGSKA (reference sequence). CDR3 length: 12 residues. CDR3: CSARSGGYEQYF. The CDR3 nucleotides read TGCAGTGCTAGGTCCGGCGGCTACGAGCAGTACTTC.

This clonotype has just a few counts. The chain carries TRBV28 and TRBJ1-5; possibly TRBD1 for D (6 bases). Looked up from germline, CDR1 is MDHEN and CDR2 is SYDVKM. The V gene lost 2 bases and the J gene lost 7 bases, with 12 bases spanning the gap. CDR3 size: 14 residues. The CDR3 loop is CASSLRPGVQPQHF. The DNA of the CDR3 is TGTGCCAGCAGTTTACGTCCAGGGGTCCAGCCCCAGCATTTT.

This clonotype was counted ten times or more. This rearrangement joins TRBV18 to TRBJ1-1; 9 nucleotides align to TRBD1. Germline trimming cut 2 bases from V and 1 base from J; bases unmatched to any gene: 5. The CDR3 consists of 16 residues. Germline CDR1 and CDR2: KGHSH and LQKENI. The CDR3, as DNA: TGTGCCAGCTCACCATACTTGGGACAGGGGAACACTGAAGCTTTCTTT. Translating gives CASSPYLGQGNTEAFF.

This clonotype was counted ten times or more. The chain couples TRBV18 to TRBJ1-4; D gene uncertain. The CDR3 covers 15 residues. Per germline, CDR1 KGHSH and CDR2 LQKENI. V lost 2 bases and J lost 7, with 14 bases in between. The CDR3 DNA reads as TGTGCCAGCTCACCAGGTGTAGGGATTGGTGAAAAACTGTTTTTT. Its protein is CASSPGVGIGEKLFF.

This clonotype came up many times. The genes are TRBV6-5 and TRBJ2-7; D remains unclear. Trimming removed 4 bases at V and 5 bases at J, with 9 bases between. CDR1 is MNHEY, CDR2 SVGAGI, per germline. This CDR3 is built from 12 residues. The CDR3 reads CASSSGSHEQYF. The CDR3 DNA reads TGTGCCAGCAGTTCGGGCAGTCACGAGCAGTACTTC.

There are many counts of this clonotype. The rearrangement links TRBV18 to TRBJ1-1, with 7 positions matching TRBD1. The CDR3 contains 14 residues. Germline V CDR1 and CDR2: KGHSH, LQKENI. The V gene end was trimmed by 4 bases and the J gene end by 5 bases; junction bases not matched to a gene: 7. The CDR3 region has the DNA TGTGCCAGCTCACGGACAGGAGGCGATACTGAAGCTTTCTTT. Residues: CASSRTGGDTEAFF.

This clonotype was counted at least ten times. The chain has TRBV27 and TRBJ2-7; TRBD2 matches 7 bases. Germline trimming cut 5 bases from V and 1 base from J; bases unmatched to any gene: 23. The length of the CDR3 is 20 residues. CDR1 is MNHEY, CDR2 SMNVEV, per germline (reference sequence). The CDR3 protein is CASSPQTLSAGLGKSYEQYF. CDR3 DNA sequence: TGTGCCAGCAGTCCCCAAACACTAAGCGCCGGACTAGGTAAATCCTACGAGCAGTACTTC.